Detailed here is one T cell receptor (beta chain). Deletions cut 2 bases from V and 3 bases from J, with 13 bases between. The germline gives CDR1 SEHNR, CDR2 FQNEAQ (reference sequence). The CDR3 runs 15 residues. The primer mix had 60 Vbeta and 13 Jbeta primers. Assay: immunoSEQ multiplex PCR; the TCRdb copy retains only in-frame clones and omits some. The table lists 150,000 or so clones, approximately 85% of them singletons. This sample was taken from a study of cytomegalovirus exposure and HLA in healthy donors. Across the study: Unique TCRs from HLA-typed donors, 85 million to 100 million of them, were held in an early data release.

J is TRBJ1-2 and V is TRBV7-9; a weak D match, TRBD1 (5 bases). The material sequenced was PBMCs. The source of this sequence is a man between 18 and 29 years old in good health and CMV-seropositive. CDR3 protein: CASSLPQGRDYGYTF. The DNA of the CDR3 is TGTGCCAGCAGCTTACCTCAGGGTAGGGACTATGGCTACACCTTC.